A single sample gave rise to the 25 T cell receptor beta chains below, sequenced in a study of cytomegalovirus exposure and HLA in healthy donors. PCR amplification relied on 60 Vbeta primers (plus 13 Jbeta primers). The data were produced by immunoSEQ multiplex PCR, yet TCRdb's version contains in-frame clones alone and is incomplete. The data show about 90,000 clones, over 50% seen once. The sample was PBMCs. All receptors derive from a man between 25 and 39 years old in good health and CMV-seronegative.

This clone was counted only a few times. This chain uses TRBV28 with TRBJ2-1, with 8 positions matching TRBD2. This CDR3 region has 20 residues. Per germline, CDR1 MDHEN and CDR2 SYDVKM. The trim removed 4 bases at V and 6 bases at J, leaving 23 bases unmatched. CDR3 loop: CASSSTPGQRGGALFNEQFF. CDR3 sequence (DNA): TGTGCCAGCAGTTCCACGCCCGGGCAACGGGGGGGAGCCCTTTTCAATGAGCAGTTCTTC.

This clone was detected a few times. The J gene is TRBJ2-5, the V gene TRBV5-6; D may be TRBD1 (5 bases). CDR1 is SGHDT and CDR2 is YYEEEE in the germline V gene. The V end was cut by 1 base, the J end by 5 bases, with 15 bases between. This CDR3 has 15 residues. CDR3 sequence: CASSLFSGASETQYF. The CDR3 nucleotides read TGTGCCAGCAGCTTGTTTAGTGGGGCCTCGGAGACCCAGTACTTC.

The chain is built from TRBV7-2 and TRBJ2-3; possibly TRBD1 for D (6 bases). Germline CDR1 SGHTA, CDR2 FQGNSA. The CDR3 is 16 amino acids. The V and J ends lost 2 bases and 0 bases respectively, with 12 bases between them. The CDR3 DNA is TGTGCCAGCAGCTTACTTGCCAGGGGAAGCACAGATACGCAGTATTTT. Translation gives CASSLLARGSTDTQYF.

The rearrangement joins TRBV4-2 to TRBJ2-7; perhaps TRBD2 as D (5 bases). V was pared by 4 bases and J by 3 bases, with 13 bases between. Germline V gene lookup returns CDR1 LGHNA and CDR2 YNFKEQ. This CDR3 spans 14 amino acids. This CDR3 reads CASSPRREFYEQYF. The CDR3 coding sequence is TGTGCCAGCAGCCCACGACGGGAATTCTACGAGCAGTACTTC.

The chain links TRBV7-6 to TRBJ2-5, with 12 bases that match TRBD1. The closer fit of TRBJ2-7 to the DNA end suggests the J call may be wrong. The length of the CDR3 is 16 residues. Germline CDR1 reads SGHVS; CDR2 reads FNYEAQ. CDR3 bases: TGTGCCAGCAGCCCGCGACCGGGACAGGGGGCTTACGAGCAGTACTTC. Residues: CASSPRPGQGAYEQYF.

J is TRBJ2-2 and V is TRBV7-6; TRBD2 is a possible D gene (6 bases). CDR1 SGHVS and CDR2 FNYEAQ come from the germline V gene. The V gene lost 5 bases and the J gene lost 3 bases, with 16 bases spanning the gap. The CDR3 is made up of 16 amino acids. In DNA form, the CDR3 reads TGTGCCAGCAGCCAAATCCGGGACTCGGACACCGGGGAGCTGTTTTTT. It encodes CASSQIRDSDTGELFF.

A few counts support this clone. The CDR3 DNA reads as TGTGCCAGTACGTGGACAGGGGGAATAGAAAAACTGTTTTTT. This codes for CASTWTGGIEKLFF. The chain employs TRBV19 and TRBJ1-4; TRBD1 aligns across 10 bases. This CDR3 comprises 14 residues. With V trimmed by 7 bases and J by 8 bases, 7 bases remained unmatched. Germline values: CDR1 LNHDA, CDR2 SQIVND (reference sequence).

A few counts support this clone. V is TRBV29-1 and J is TRBJ1-2; D perhaps matches TRBD1 (6 bases). CDR1 is SQVTM, CDR2 ANQGSEA, per germline. Trimming removed 3 bases at V and 1 base at J, with 9 bases between. The CDR3 contains 13 residues. The CDR3, as DNA: TGCAGCGTTGACACAGGGATTAACTATGGCTACACCTTC. Translating gives CSVDTGINYGYTF. Combining the CDR3 with reference TRBV29-1 and TRBJ1-2 gives the whole variable domain SAVISQKPSRDICQRGTSLTIQCQVDSQVTMMFWYRQQPGQSLTLIATANQGSEATYESGFVIDKFPISRPNLTFSTLTVSNMSPEDSSIYLCSVDTGINYGYTFGSGTRLTVV.

V gene TRBV29-1 combines with J gene TRBJ1-2; TRBD1 matches 9 bases. The CDR3 extends over 13 amino acids. Germline V gene data show CDR1 as SQVTM and CDR2 as ANQGSEA. Trimming removed 5 bases from V and 8 bases from J; junction bases left unmatched: 9. DNA for the CDR3: TGCAGCGTTAGGACGACAGGGGGACGCGGCTACACCTTC. It codes for CSVRTTGGRGYTF.

This clone has only a few counts. The rearrangement uses TRBV6-1 and TRBJ2-4, with a weak D call TRBD1 (5 bases). CDR1 and CDR2 (germline): MNHNS, SASEGT. Trimming took 0 bases from V and 2 from J, leaving 17 bases between them. The CDR3 runs to 18 residues. CDR3 in DNA: TGTGCCAGCAGTGAAGCACCCAGCTATAGGGGTTCCAAAAACATTCAGTACTTC. Residues: CASSEAPSYRGSKNIQYF.

The chain employs TRBV6-5 and TRBJ1-5, with D tentatively TRBD1 (5 bases). V gave up 2 bases and J gave up 9 bases, with 11 bases separating them. Germline CDR1 and CDR2: MNHEY and SVGAGI. CDR3 length equals 13 residues. Written as DNA, the CDR3 is TGTGCCAGCAGTTACGGGGGGAGGGGGCCCCAGCATTTT. It is translated as CASSYGGRGPQHF.

Only one count was recorded for this clone. This chain uses TRBV27 with TRBJ2-7; 7 positions agree with TRBD1. There are 13 residues in the CDR3. The germline CDR1 and CDR2 sequences are MNHEY and SMNVEV (reference sequence). J gave up 2 bases and V 5 bases, and 3 bases lay outside the gene matches. CDR3 nucleotides: TGTGCCAGCAGTACTCAGGGGGCCTACGAGCAGTACTTC. Translating it yields CASSTQGAYEQYF.

The rearrangement links TRBV7-5 to TRBJ1-3; the table's D gene call, TRBD1, was not cross checked with the DNA. TRBV7-5 is annotated as a pseudogene. The CDR3 loop spans 14 amino acids. The CDR3 is CARSQGDVGNTIYF. The CDR3 DNA follows: TGTGCCAGATCCCAGGGGGACGTTGGAAACACCATATATTTT.

The chain combines TRBV28 with TRBJ2-7, with 13 bases matching TRBD2. Germline trimming cut 6 bases from V and 4 bases from J; bases unmatched to any gene: 6. Per germline, CDR1 MDHEN and CDR2 SYDVKM. The CDR3 spans 15 residues. CDR3 protein: CASRTRLAGGYEQYF. CDR3 coding DNA: TGTGCCAGCAGGACGAGACTAGCGGGAGGATACGAGCAGTACTTC.

The chain carries TRBV19 and TRBJ2-3, with D possibly matching TRBD1 (6 bases). The germline V gene has CDR1 LNHDA and CDR2 SQIVND (reference sequence). This CDR3 region has 15 residues. Trimming cost V 5 bases and J 2 bases, with 14 bases left between them. The CDR3 sequence: CASSGGRAYTDTQYF. The CDR3 region has the DNA TGTGCCAGTAGTGGGGGCAGGGCCTACACAGATACGCAGTATTTT.

This rearrangement joins TRBV6-5 to TRBJ1-1; 9 bases match TRBD1. The CDR3 runs to 15 residues. V lost 8 bases and J lost 3; bases outside the gene matches: 10. From germline, CDR1 is MNHEY and CDR2 SVGAGI. Here the CDR3 reads CASRNRGHRDTEAFF. The CDR3 DNA reads as TGTGCCAGCCGAAACAGGGGGCATCGGGACACTGAAGCTTTCTTT.

This clone was detected once. This sequence joins TRBV7-9 and TRBJ2-1; D gene uncertain. From germline, CDR1 is SEHNR and CDR2 FQNEAQ (reference sequence). The CDR3 has 15 amino acids. Trimming removed 1 base at V and 1 base at J, with 8 bases between. CDR3 loop: CASSLGDGSYNEQFF. The DNA of the CDR3 is TGTGCCAGCAGCTTAGGAGACGGGTCCTACAATGAGCAGTTCTTC.

The V gene is TRBV7-2, the J gene TRBJ1-2; D gene unclear. Germline lookup yields CDR1 SGHTA and CDR2 FQGNSA. Trimming left V 3 bases short and J 8 bases short, with 10 bases between. This CDR3 has 12 amino acids. CDR3 coding DNA: TGTGCCAGCAGCTTCAATAGGGAGGGCTACACCTTC. Its translation is CASSFNREGYTF.

The chain links TRBV30 to TRBJ1-2, with TRBD1 as a possible D gene (6 bases). This CDR3 region has 11 residues. Germline CDR1 reads GTSNPN; CDR2 reads SVGIG (reference sequence). Between the trimmed V and J ends, which lost 4 bases and 5 bases, there was a span of 8 bases. The CDR3 nucleotides read TGTGCCTGGACCGGGACATATGGCTACACCTTC. Residues: CAWTGTYGYTF.

The J gene is TRBJ2-5, the V gene TRBV11-2; D is possibly TRBD2 (5 bases). The CDR3 loop spans 16 amino acids. From germline, CDR1 is SGHAT and CDR2 FQNNGV. Trimming removed 5 bases at V and 2 bases at J, with 18 bases between. CDR3 bases: TGTGCCAGCAGCCCCAGTGGGTGGACTTCTCAAGAGACCCAGTACTTC. The encoded protein is CASSPSGWTSQETQYF.

The chain is built from TRBV5-1 and TRBJ1-2, with D possibly being TRBD1 (6 bases). V lost 4 bases to trimming and J lost 2 bases, with 9 bases between them. CDR3 size: 13 residues. Germline lookup yields CDR1 SGHRS and CDR2 YFSETQ. In DNA, the CDR3 is TGCGCCAGCAGCCCGGACAGAAACTATGGCTACACCTTC. This codes for CASSPDRNYGYTF.

In its sample, this clone was seen once. The chain uses TRBV6-5 and TRBJ1-1; D perhaps matches TRBD1 (5 bases). There are 15 residues in the CDR3. Trimming cost V 5 bases and J 0 bases, with 13 bases left between them. Germline-derived CDR1 and CDR2 are MNHEY and SVGAGI. In DNA, the CDR3 is TGTGCCAGCAGTAGCCTCCAGGGTCTGAACACTGAAGCTTTCTTT. Protein: CASSSLQGLNTEAFF.

The V call is TRBV10-3, the J call TRBJ2-7; 7 bases map to TRBD2. CDR3 length: 14 residues. V was pared by 8 bases and J by 6 bases, with 13 bases of the junction left unmatched. Germline V gene lookup returns CDR1 ENHRY and CDR2 SYGVKD. The CDR3 DNA reads TGTGCCATCGAAGTCGGGGGGTCGCCCAGCGAGCAGTACTTC. This codes for CAIEVGGSPSEQYF.

The chain joins TRBV18 to TRBJ1-2, with 7 nucleotides matching TRBD1. Germline V lookup: CDR1 KGHSH, CDR2 LQKENI. V trimming: 3 bases; J trimming: 4 bases; junction bases outside the gene matches: 5. CDR3 size: 14 residues. The CDR3 region is CASSPPGQPYGYTF. The DNA of the CDR3 is TGTGCCAGCTCACCGCCGGGACAGCCCTATGGCTACACCTTC.

This chain uses TRBV5-1 with TRBJ2-7; possible D gene TRBD1, 6 bases. The CDR3 loop spans 14 amino acids. CDR1 and CDR2 (germline): SGHRS, YFSETQ. The V end was cut by 2 bases, the J end by 2 bases, with 11 bases between. CDR3 sequence (DNA): TGCGCCAGCAGCTTAAGCAGGGGACCCTACGAGCAGTACTTC. Translation: CASSLSRGPYEQYF.